What follows describes a single T cell receptor (beta chain). Its antigen is unidentified. This specimen belongs to a study of cytomegalovirus exposure and HLA in healthy donors. V lost 2 bases and J 5 bases, leaving 16 bases between the germline ends. This CDR3 has 16 residues. The germline V gene encodes CDR1 SGHAT and CDR2 FQNNGV. The study's findings and limits: Some public TCRs appeared in many individuals, while most sequences were rare. According to reports, the classifier identified cytomegalovirus status with high specificity and sensitivity.

Assay: immunoSEQ multiplex PCR; the TCRdb copy retains only in-frame clones and omits some. The sample lists over 250,000 clones; approximately 86% were seen once. The V and J genes are TRBV11-2 and TRBJ2-1; D perhaps matches TRBD1 (6 bases). Sample: PBMCs. The clonotype comes from a woman aged 18-30 years in good health and CMV-seronegative. The CDR3, as DNA: TGTGCCAGCAGCTTAAGAGGGCAGGGGTTTAACAATGAGCAGTTCTTC. This encodes CASSLRGQGFNNEQFF.